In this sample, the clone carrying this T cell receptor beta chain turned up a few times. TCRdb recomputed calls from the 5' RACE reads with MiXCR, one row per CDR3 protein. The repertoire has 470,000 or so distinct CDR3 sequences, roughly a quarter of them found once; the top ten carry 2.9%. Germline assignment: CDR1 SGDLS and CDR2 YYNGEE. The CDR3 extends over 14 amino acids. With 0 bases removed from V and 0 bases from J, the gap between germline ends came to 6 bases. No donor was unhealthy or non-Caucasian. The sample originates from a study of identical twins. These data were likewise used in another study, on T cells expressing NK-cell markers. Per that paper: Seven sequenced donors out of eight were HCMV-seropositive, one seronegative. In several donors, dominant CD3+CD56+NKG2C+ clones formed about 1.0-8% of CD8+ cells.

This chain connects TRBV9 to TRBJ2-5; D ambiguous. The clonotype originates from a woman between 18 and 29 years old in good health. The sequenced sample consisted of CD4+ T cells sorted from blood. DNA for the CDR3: TGTGCCAGCAGCGTAGAATTGTACCAAGAGACCCAGTACTTC. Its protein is CASSVELYQETQYF.